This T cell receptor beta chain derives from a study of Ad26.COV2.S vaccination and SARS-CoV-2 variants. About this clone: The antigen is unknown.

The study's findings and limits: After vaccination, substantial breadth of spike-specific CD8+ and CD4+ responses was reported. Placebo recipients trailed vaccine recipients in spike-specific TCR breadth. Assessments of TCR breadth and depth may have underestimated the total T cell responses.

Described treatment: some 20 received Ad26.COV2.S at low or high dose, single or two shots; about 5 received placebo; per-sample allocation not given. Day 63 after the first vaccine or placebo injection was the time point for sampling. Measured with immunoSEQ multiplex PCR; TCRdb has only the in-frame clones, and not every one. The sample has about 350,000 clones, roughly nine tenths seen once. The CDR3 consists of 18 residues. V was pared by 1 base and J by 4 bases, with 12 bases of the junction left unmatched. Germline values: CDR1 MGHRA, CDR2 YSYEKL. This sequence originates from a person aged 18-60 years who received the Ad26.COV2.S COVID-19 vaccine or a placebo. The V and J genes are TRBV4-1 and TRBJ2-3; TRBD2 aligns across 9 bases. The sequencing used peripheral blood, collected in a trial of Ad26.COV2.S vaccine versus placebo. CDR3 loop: CASSQVGNSGGFADTQYF. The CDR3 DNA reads TGCGCCAGCAGCCAAGTTGGAAATAGCGGGGGCTTTGCAGATACGCAGTATTTT.